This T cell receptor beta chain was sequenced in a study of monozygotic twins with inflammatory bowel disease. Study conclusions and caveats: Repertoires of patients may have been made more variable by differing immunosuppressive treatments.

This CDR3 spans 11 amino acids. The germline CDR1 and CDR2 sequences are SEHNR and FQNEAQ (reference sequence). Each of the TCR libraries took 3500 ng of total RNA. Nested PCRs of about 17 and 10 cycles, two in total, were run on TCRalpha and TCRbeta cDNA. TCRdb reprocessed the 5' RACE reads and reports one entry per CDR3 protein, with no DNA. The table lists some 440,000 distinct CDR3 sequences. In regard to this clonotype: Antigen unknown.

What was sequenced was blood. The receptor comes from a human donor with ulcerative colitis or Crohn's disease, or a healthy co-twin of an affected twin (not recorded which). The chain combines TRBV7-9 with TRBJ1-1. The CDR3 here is CASTQFTEAFF.